The rows below give T cell receptor beta chains drawn from one sample of a study of early T cells in non-severe SARS-CoV-2 infection. A single record per CDR3 protein comes from TCRdb applying MiXCR to the 5' RACE reads. This table has 35,000 to 40,000 distinct CDR3 sequences, about 5% appearing once. Sequencing was carried out using whole blood. The receptors here all came from an adult who was a healthcare worker with PCR-confirmed SARS-CoV-2 infection or an uninfected control (not recorded which). Both conserved end residues are part of each CDR3. A D gene is named only where the DNA matches it firmly. Rows give clone size only sometimes, using once, few, many, or a class for an expanded clone.

V gene: TRBV29-1; J gene: TRBJ2-7; D gene: -; clone size: many; CDR3 DNA: TGCAGCGTTGAAGTTCAGCAGGGGGGATCCGAGCAGTACTTC; CDR3 protein: CSVEVQQGGSEQYF
V gene: TRBV20-1; J gene: TRBJ2-2; D gene: TRBD2; clone size: -; CDR3 DNA: TGCAGTGCTAGACCTGGACTAGTGTCCGGGGAGCTGTTTTTT; CDR3 protein: CSARPGLVSGELFF
V gene: TRBV29-1; J gene: TRBJ1-2; D gene: -; clone size: many; CDR3 DNA: TGCAGCGCGGTTGGGGACTATGGCTACACCTTC; CDR3 protein: CSAVGDYGYTF
V gene: TRBV12-5; J gene: TRBJ2-3; D gene: -; clone size: many; CDR3 DNA: TGTGCTAGTGGTTTTTCGAATTCACAGGATACGCAGTATTTT; CDR3 protein: CASGFSNSQDTQYF
V gene: TRBV7-2; J gene: TRBJ2-2; D gene: -; clone size: many; CDR3 DNA: TGTGCCAGCAGCTTAGTAGGTCTGCTGAACACCGGGGAGCTGTTTTTT; CDR3 protein: CASSLVGLLNTGELFF
V gene: TRBV7-3; J gene: TRBJ2-2; D gene: -; clone size: few; CDR3 DNA: TGTGCCAGCAGCAGACCGACAGACGGGGAGCTGTTTTTT; CDR3 protein: CASSRPTDGELFF
V gene: TRBV6-5; J gene: TRBJ1-1; D gene: -; clone size: medium-sized; CDR3 DNA: TGTGCCAGCAGTCCGGGACCCCATGGAAGAGCTTTCTTT; CDR3 protein: CASSPGPHGRAFF
V gene: TRBV24-1; J gene: TRBJ2-3; D gene: -; clone size: many; CDR3 DNA: TGTGCCACCAGTGAGCGCCTAGGATATCGGCAGTATTTT; CDR3 protein: CATSERLGYRQYF
V gene: TRBV7-9; J gene: TRBJ1-2; D gene: TRBD1; clone size: medium-sized; CDR3 DNA: TGTGCCAGCAGCTTGGGATGGACAGGGTACAACTATGGCTACACCTTC; CDR3 protein: CASSLGWTGYNYGYTF
V gene: TRBV12-3/TRBV12-4; J gene: TRBJ1-1; D gene: -; clone size: many; CDR3 DNA: TGTGCCAGCAGTTTAGCGGATGGGGGGAGCACTGAAGCTTTCTTT; CDR3 protein: CASSLADGGSTEAFF
V gene: TRBV5-4; J gene: TRBJ2-1; D gene: TRBD1; clone size: -; CDR3 DNA: TGTGCCAGCAGCTTAGATAGAGGGGGCCTATCCTACAATGAGCAGTTCTTC; CDR3 protein: CASSLDRGGLSYNEQFF
V gene: TRBV12-3/TRBV12-4; J gene: TRBJ2-1; D gene: -; clone size: many; CDR3 DNA: TGTGCCAGCAGTCGTAACCCCCTCTTGGAGCAGTTCTTC; CDR3 protein: CASSRNPLLEQFF
V gene: TRBV7-9; J gene: TRBJ1-5; D gene: TRBD1; clone size: many; CDR3 DNA: TGTGCCAGCAGCTTCGGACAGGGCGGTCAGCCCCAGCATTTT; CDR3 protein: CASSFGQGGQPQHF
V gene: TRBV5-1; J gene: TRBJ1-6; D gene: -; clone size: many; CDR3 DNA: TGCGCCAGCAGCTTCGGGAGGGCCTCAAATTCACCCCTCCACTTT; CDR3 protein: CASSFGRASNSPLHF
V gene: TRBV10-2; J gene: TRBJ1-1; D gene: TRBD1; clone size: many; CDR3 DNA: TGCGCCAGCAGTGTCAGGGGGAGAAGTACTGAAGCTTTCTTT; CDR3 protein: CASSVRGRSTEAFF
V gene: TRBV20-1; J gene: TRBJ1-5; D gene: -; clone size: many; CDR3 DNA: TGCAGTGCTAGTTTCGGCACTTCAAATAGCAATCAGCCCCAGCATTTT; CDR3 protein: CSASFGTSNSNQPQHF
V gene: TRBV27; J gene: TRBJ1-6; D gene: -; clone size: many; CDR3 DNA: TGTGCCAGCACCTCACCCGGGCCCTCGGAGGGATTCACCCTCCACTTT; CDR3 protein: CASTSPGPSEGFTLHF
V gene: TRBV10-1; J gene: TRBJ2-2; D gene: -; clone size: many; CDR3 DNA: TGCGCCAGCAGTGCTGGTACATCCAACACCGGGGAGCTGTTTTTT; CDR3 protein: CASSAGTSNTGELFF
V gene: TRBV15; J gene: TRBJ1-4; D gene: -; clone size: many; CDR3 DNA: TGTGCCACCAGCAGGATTGGGACGCGTTCTAATGAAAAACTGTTTTTT; CDR3 protein: CATSRIGTRSNEKLFF
V gene: TRBV12-3/TRBV12-4; J gene: TRBJ2-6; D gene: -; clone size: many; CDR3 DNA: TGTGCCAGCAGTGAACAGGGTCCCGGGGCCAACGTCCTGACTTTC; CDR3 protein: CASSEQGPGANVLTF
V gene: TRBV7-6; J gene: TRBJ1-1; D gene: -; clone size: many; CDR3 DNA: TGTGCCAGCAGCCTAACGGGGAACACTGAAGCTTTCTTT; CDR3 protein: CASSLTGNTEAFF
V gene: TRBV6-6; J gene: TRBJ2-7; D gene: TRBD1; clone size: many; CDR3 DNA: TGTGCCAGCAGCCAAACCGGGTACAGGGGGTTCTACGAGCAGTACTTC; CDR3 protein: CASSQTGYRGFYEQYF
V gene: TRBV6-5; J gene: TRBJ1-1; D gene: TRBD1; clone size: many; CDR3 DNA: TGTGCCAGCAGTTCTGGGACAGCCTTCACTGAAGCTTTCTTT; CDR3 protein: CASSSGTAFTEAFF
V gene: TRBV20-1; J gene: TRBJ1-6; D gene: -; clone size: few; CDR3 DNA: TGCAGTGCACCCGGGGTCGGCCTCACCCTCCACTTT; CDR3 protein: CSAPGVGLTLHF
V gene: TRBV18; J gene: TRBJ2-7; D gene: -; clone size: few; CDR3 DNA: TGTGCCAGCTCACCAAGCAGGGCCGACGAGCAGTACTTC; CDR3 protein: CASSPSRADEQYF
V gene: TRBV5-1; J gene: TRBJ2-3; D gene: TRBD2; clone size: -; CDR3 DNA: TGCGCCAGCAGCTTCGCTAGCGGGGGCACAGATACGCAGTATTTT; CDR3 protein: CASSFASGGTDTQYF
V gene: TRBV20-1; J gene: TRBJ2-7; D gene: -; clone size: -; CDR3 DNA: TGCAGTGCTAGGGGACGCTTGACCTACGAGCAGTACTTC; CDR3 protein: CSARGRLTYEQYF
V gene: TRBV7-2; J gene: TRBJ2-7; D gene: -; clone size: many; CDR3 DNA: TGTGCCAGCAGCTTACTAGCCTACGAGCAGTACTTC; CDR3 protein: CASSLLAYEQYF
V gene: TRBV18; J gene: TRBJ1-1; D gene: -; clone size: many; CDR3 DNA: TGTGCCAGCTCACCCGAAGGGTGGGAGAACACTGAAGCTTTCTTT; CDR3 protein: CASSPEGWENTEAFF
V gene: TRBV20-1; J gene: TRBJ2-7; D gene: TRBD1; clone size: medium-sized; CDR3 DNA: TGCAGTGCTAGAGGAAACAGGGGGTACGAGCAGTACTTC; CDR3 protein: CSARGNRGYEQYF
V gene: TRBV10-2; J gene: TRBJ1-5; D gene: TRBD1; clone size: -; CDR3 DNA: TGCGCCAGCAGACCCGACAGGGAACAGCCCCAGCATTTT; CDR3 protein: CASRPDREQPQHF
V gene: TRBV6-5; J gene: TRBJ1-2; D gene: -; clone size: many; CDR3 DNA: TGTGCCAGCAGGTTTACCGGGACAATAGGGGGCTACACCTTC; CDR3 protein: CASRFTGTIGGYTF
V gene: TRBV19; J gene: TRBJ1-2; D gene: -; clone size: many; CDR3 DNA: TGTGCCAGTAGCCAGGGTTTTTATGGCTACACCTTC; CDR3 protein: CASSQGFYGYTF
V gene: TRBV19; J gene: TRBJ1-6; D gene: TRBD1; clone size: many; CDR3 DNA: TGTGCCAGTAGTATAGGAACAGGGGCGCGGAATTCACCCCTCCACTTT; CDR3 protein: CASSIGTGARNSPLHF
V gene: TRBV19; J gene: TRBJ2-6; D gene: -; clone size: -; CDR3 DNA: TGTGCCAGTAAACAGGTCTCTGGGGCCAACGTCCTGACTTTC; CDR3 protein: CASKQVSGANVLTF
V gene: TRBV12-3/TRBV12-4; J gene: TRBJ1-5; D gene: TRBD1; clone size: many; CDR3 DNA: TGTGCCAGCTGGACAGGTGGCAATCAGCCCCAGCATTTT; CDR3 protein: CASWTGGNQPQHF
V gene: TRBV20-1; J gene: TRBJ1-2; D gene: -; clone size: many; CDR3 DNA: TGCAGTGCTAGTCCCATCTCTAACTATGGCTACACCTTC; CDR3 protein: CSASPISNYGYTF
V gene: TRBV7-6; J gene: TRBJ2-7; D gene: TRBD2; clone size: many; CDR3 DNA: TGTGCCAGCAGCTTAGGGGCAAGCGGGGAATTCTACGAGCAGTACTTC; CDR3 protein: CASSLGASGEFYEQYF
V gene: TRBV20-1; J gene: TRBJ2-5; D gene: -; clone size: many; CDR3 DNA: TGCAGTGCTAGACCCCCTGCAGGGCTCTACGAGACCCAGTACTTC; CDR3 protein: CSARPPAGLYETQYF
V gene: TRBV20-1; J gene: TRBJ2-5; D gene: TRBD2; clone size: few; CDR3 DNA: TGCAGTGCTATTTCGCCGGGACTAGTTGGGGAGACCCAGTACTTC; CDR3 protein: CSAISPGLVGETQYF
V gene: TRBV28; J gene: TRBJ2-7; D gene: TRBD1; clone size: few; CDR3 DNA: TGTGCCAGCAGAGCAGGGGGAATTGGCGAGCAGTACTTC; CDR3 protein: CASRAGGIGEQYF
V gene: TRBV11-2; J gene: TRBJ1-1; D gene: -; clone size: many; CDR3 DNA: TGTGCCAGCAGCATGGGACGCACTGAAGCTTTCTTT; CDR3 protein: CASSMGRTEAFF
V gene: TRBV7-3; J gene: TRBJ2-3; D gene: -; clone size: many; CDR3 DNA: TGTGCCAGCAGCTTAAGCTTCACAGATACGCAGTATTTT; CDR3 protein: CASSLSFTDTQYF
V gene: TRBV29-1; J gene: TRBJ1-5; D gene: -; clone size: many; CDR3 DNA: TGCAGCGTTGCGGGGGTCGATCAGCCCCAGCATTTT; CDR3 protein: CSVAGVDQPQHF
V gene: TRBV7-9; J gene: TRBJ2-2; D gene: TRBD2; clone size: many; CDR3 DNA: TGTGCCAGCAGCTTACTTTGGACTAGCGGGACCGGGGAGCTGTTTTTT; CDR3 protein: CASSLLWTSGTGELFF
V gene: TRBV4-2; J gene: TRBJ2-3; D gene: TRBD2; clone size: many; CDR3 DNA: TGTGCCAGCAGCCTGGGGGGAGCGGGATCAGATACGCAGTATTTT; CDR3 protein: CASSLGGAGSDTQYF
V gene: TRBV7-9; J gene: TRBJ2-3; D gene: TRBD1; clone size: many; CDR3 DNA: TGTGCCAGCAGCTTAGCCCAGGGGGTGACAGAAACGCAGTATTTT; CDR3 protein: CASSLAQGVTETQYF
V gene: TRBV20-1; J gene: TRBJ2-3; D gene: TRBD2; clone size: many; CDR3 DNA: TGCAGTGCTGAGGCGGGGGAGTCACCAGATACGCAGTATTTT; CDR3 protein: CSAEAGESPDTQYF
V gene: TRBV4-1; J gene: TRBJ2-7; D gene: -; clone size: few; CDR3 DNA: TGCGCCAGCAGCCATGGTCAGAACTACGAGCAGTACTTC; CDR3 protein: CASSHGQNYEQYF
V gene: TRBV7-9; J gene: TRBJ1-1; D gene: -; clone size: -; CDR3 DNA: TGTGCCAGCAGCTTCCAGGGGAACACTGAAGCTTTCTTT; CDR3 protein: CASSFQGNTEAFF
V gene: TRBV4-1; J gene: TRBJ2-3; D gene: TRBD2; clone size: medium-sized; CDR3 DNA: TGCGCCAGCAGCCAAGATGGACTAGCTCCGAGCACAGATACGCAGTATTTT; CDR3 protein: CASSQDGLAPSTDTQYF
V gene: TRBV3-1; J gene: TRBJ2-7; D gene: -; clone size: medium-sized; CDR3 DNA: TGTGCCAGCAGCCAATACACAGGCCCCTACGAGCAGTACTTC; CDR3 protein: CASSQYTGPYEQYF